These 8 T cell receptor beta chains share one sample of origin, sequenced in a study of shared clonotypes between healthy human individuals. The protocol was immunoSEQ multiplex PCR, while the TCRdb copy is restricted to in-frame clones and leaves out a portion. The sample includes about 1.1 million clones, 70% to 85% of them seen just once. Sequencing input: memory CD4+ T cells from PBMCs. Indicated subset: CD45RA-negative fraction. These receptors all come from a man younger than 35 in good health. Some clones in this sample may be carry-over from other donors' samples.

As DNA, the CDR3 is TGTGCCAGCAGTTTACGACTAGCGGGAGTTGGCAGCGAGCAGTACTTC. This encodes CASSLRLAGVGSEQYF. The chain has TRBV27 and TRBJ2-7, with 12 bases identical to TRBD2. CDR3 length equals 16 residues. The J segment lost 6 bases and the V segment lost 2 bases, leaving 8 bases of the junction unmatched. Germline CDR1 is MNHEY and CDR2 is SMNVEV (reference sequence).

This chain joins TRBV6-6 and TRBJ2-7, with a tentative D call TRBD1 (7 bases). This CDR3 has 15 residues. V was cut by 7 bases and J by 1 base, with 17 bases left in between. Germline values: CDR1 MNHNY, CDR2 SVGAGI (reference sequence). CDR3 protein: CASTWGAGGSYEQYF. The CDR3 DNA reads TGTGCCAGCACTTGGGGGGCAGGGGGTTCCTACGAGCAGTACTTC.

This chain joins TRBV18 and TRBJ2-7, with D perhaps matching TRBD1 (6 bases). In germline, CDR1 is KGHSH, CDR2 LQKENI. This CDR3 contains 12 residues. Deletions cut 5 bases from V and 5 bases from J, with 10 bases between. Here the CDR3 DNA reads TGTGCCAGCTCAGATTACAGGGACGAGCAGTACTTC. Its protein is CASSDYRDEQYF.

The rearrangement joins TRBV28 to TRBJ2-5; 8 nucleotides agree with TRBD2. V lost 3 bases to trimming and J lost 3 bases; unmatched junction nucleotides: 3. The germline CDR1 and CDR2 sequences are MDHEN and SYDVKM. This CDR3 comprises 14 residues. CDR3 region: CASSFSRGEETQYF. The CDR3, as DNA: TGTGCCAGCAGTTTCTCGCGGGGGGAAGAGACCCAGTACTTC.

This sequence joins TRBV9 and TRBJ2-1; 10 nucleotides agree with TRBD2. From germline, CDR1 is SGDLS and CDR2 YYNGEE. V lost 4 bases, J lost 8 bases, and 9 bases stayed unmatched. The CDR3 length is 15 residues. As DNA, the CDR3 is TGTGCCAGCAGCCCGAGGCCTAGCGGGAGTGATGAGCAGTTCTTC. Residues: CASSPRPSGSDEQFF. The whole variable domain, filled in from reference TRBV9 and TRBJ2-1, reads DSGVTQTPKHLITATGQRVTLRCSPRSGDLSVYWYQQSLDQGLQFLIQYYNGEERAKGNILERFSAQQFPDLHSELNLSSLELGDSALYFCASSPRPSGSDEQFFGPGTRLTVL.

The V and J genes are TRBV29-1 and TRBJ2-5; D may correspond to TRBD1 or TRBD2 (5 bases each). The J call may be mistaken, given a closer DNA end match to TRBJ2-7. Germline V gene data show CDR1 as SQVTM and CDR2 as ANQGSEA. The CDR3 runs to 14 residues. The CDR3 region has the DNA TGCAGCGTTGTATGGGGTGGGACGGCCTACGAGCAGTACTTC. It translates to CSVVWGGTAYEQYF.

V is TRBV27 and J is TRBJ1-4, with D perhaps TRBD1 (5 bases). From germline, CDR1 is MNHEY and CDR2 SMNVEV (reference sequence). The CDR3 runs 14 residues. V gave up 6 bases and J gave up 3 bases, with 11 bases separating them. Here the CDR3 reads CASRNLGPNEKLFF. The CDR3, as DNA: TGTGCCAGCAGGAATTTGGGGCCTAATGAAAAACTGTTTTTT. The whole variable domain, remainder taken from reference TRBV27 and TRBJ1-4, is EAQVTQNPRYLITVTGKKLTVTCSQNMNHEYMSWYRQDPGLGLRQIYYSMNVEVTDKGDVPEGYKVSRKEKRNFPLILESPSPNQTSLYFCASRNLGPNEKLFFGSGTQLSVL.

The rearrangement uses TRBV11-3 and TRBJ2-2; D not resolved. The CDR3 covers 13 residues. V was cut by 3 bases and J by 2 bases, with 4 bases left in between. CDR1 and CDR2 (germline): SGHNT, YENEEA. CDR3 region: CASSLDNTGELFF. In nucleotides, the CDR3 is TGTGCCAGCAGCTTGGACAACACCGGGGAGCTGTTTTTT.